Listed below are T cell receptor beta chains from one sample, sequenced in a study of T cell responses to AZD1222 COVID-19 vaccine. Produced via immunoSEQ multiplex PCR; TCRdb's table is partial and in-frame only. This sample has roughly 130,000 clones; roughly 90% occur once, and the top ten carry about 3.2%. This sample comprised peripheral blood, obtained on day 0 of AZD1222 vaccination. These receptors were taken from an adult in good health. The CDR3 runs from the conserved cysteine through the conserved F or W. Fields, in order: D gene, clone size, J gene, V gene, CDR3 protein, CDR3 DNA. D genes are given only for firm matches. Not all rows give a size; the values are once, few, many and, for expanded clones, a class.

- - TRBJ2-3 TRBV5-1 CASSFGGAGTDTQYF TGCGCCAGCAGCTTTGGCGGGGCGGGCACAGATACGCAGTATTTT
- - TRBJ2-3 TRBV5-1 CASSPPSTDTQYF TGCGCCAGCAGCCCGCCTAGCACAGATACGCAGTATTTT
TRBD1 once TRBJ1-5 TRBV23-1 CASSQDREGQWGNQPQHF TGCGCCAGCAGCCAGGACAGGGAGGGGCAGTGGGGCAATCAGCCCCAGCATTTT
TRBD1 - TRBJ2-7 TRBV5-6 CASSLEGTGSYEQYF TGTGCCAGCAGCTTGGAGGGGACAGGCTCCTACGAGCAGTACTTC
- - TRBJ2-5 TRBV21-1 CASSKWSSTISQETQYF TGTGCCAGCAGCAAGTGGAGCAGTACCATTAGCCAAGAGACCCAGTACTTC
TRBD1 - TRBJ1-4 TRBV19 CASSMGTGANEKLFF TGTGCCAGTAGTATGGGGACAGGGGCTAATGAAAAACTGTTTTTT
TRBD1 - TRBJ1-2 TRBV27 CASSALAGTGNYGYTF TGTGCCAGCAGTGCACTCGCCGGGACAGGGAACTATGGCTACACCTTC
- - TRBJ1-5 TRBV27 CASSFHGSNQPQHF TGTGCCAGCAGTTTTCACGGGAGCAATCAGCCCCAGCATTTT
- - TRBJ1-1 TRBV7-1 CASSSGIEAFF TGTGCCAGCAGCTCAGGGATAGAAGCTTTCTTT
- - TRBJ1-1 TRBV5-1 CASSPEAGPEAFF TGCGCCAGCAGCCCCGAGGCTGGGCCTGAAGCTTTCTTT
- - TRBJ1-1 TRBV10-3 CAISEGDGDTEAFF TGTGCCATCAGTGAGGGGGATGGGGACACTGAAGCTTTCTTT
- - TRBJ1-5 TRBV28 CASSLLRYQPQHF TGTGCCAGCAGTCTCCTCAGGTATCAGCCCCAGCATTTT
- - TRBJ1-1 TRBV3-1/TRBV3-2 CASSQPGRRTEAFF TGTGCCAGCAGCCAACCAGGGAGGCGGACTGAAGCTTTCTTT
- - TRBJ1-4 TRBV7-6 CASSLGESGTRGEKLFF TGTGCCAGCAGCTTAGGGGAGTCCGGGACAAGGGGTGAAAAACTGTTTTTT
- once TRBJ2-7 TRBV12-3/TRBV12-4 CASSRDRVSLTF TGTGCCAGCAGCCGGGATCGGGTTTCACTTACGTTC
- - TRBJ1-1 TRBV4-1 CASSPGALNTEAFF TGCGCCAGCAGCCCCGGGGCCTTGAACACTGAAGCTTTCTTT
- once TRBJ1-2 TRBV12-5 CASGEDNGYGYTF TGTGCTAGTGGGGAGGACAACGGCTATGGCTACACCTTC
- once TRBJ2-2 TRBV27 CASSESRYGTGELFF TGTGCCAGCAGTGAAAGTCGGTACGGCACCGGGGAGCTGTTTTTT
- - TRBJ1-5 TRBV24-1 CATSDPQGFGNQPQHF TGTGCCACCAGTGACCCACAGGGTTTCGGCAATCAGCCCCAGCATTTT
- - TRBJ2-7 TRBV12-3/TRBV12-4 CASSRGNEQYF TGTGCCAGCAGTCGGGGTAACGAGCAGTACTTC
- - TRBJ2-1 TRBV4-1 CASSLQADSVNEQFF TGCGCCAGCAGCCTACAGGCGGATTCGGTCAATGAGCAGTTCTTC
- - TRBJ2-3 TRBV28 CASSLPPGDTQYF TGTGCCAGCAGTTTGCCTCCCGGCGATACGCAGTATTTT
TRBD1 - TRBJ2-1 TRBV10-1 CASSDPGQVTYNEQFF TGCGCCAGCAGTGACCCGGGACAGGTGACCTACAATGAGCAGTTCTTC
- once TRBJ2-1 TRBV21-1 CASSVRTVGDSYNEQFF TGTGCCAGCAGCGTTCGGACCGTTGGAGACTCCTACAATGAGCAGTTCTTC
- - TRBJ1-1 TRBV7-6 CASSIQKGTEAFF TGTGCCAGCAGCATCCAAAAGGGCACTGAAGCTTTCTTT
- - TRBJ2-1 TRBV19 CAIGTRGPYNEQFF TGTGCCATAGGGACAAGGGGACCCTACAATGAGCAGTTCTTC